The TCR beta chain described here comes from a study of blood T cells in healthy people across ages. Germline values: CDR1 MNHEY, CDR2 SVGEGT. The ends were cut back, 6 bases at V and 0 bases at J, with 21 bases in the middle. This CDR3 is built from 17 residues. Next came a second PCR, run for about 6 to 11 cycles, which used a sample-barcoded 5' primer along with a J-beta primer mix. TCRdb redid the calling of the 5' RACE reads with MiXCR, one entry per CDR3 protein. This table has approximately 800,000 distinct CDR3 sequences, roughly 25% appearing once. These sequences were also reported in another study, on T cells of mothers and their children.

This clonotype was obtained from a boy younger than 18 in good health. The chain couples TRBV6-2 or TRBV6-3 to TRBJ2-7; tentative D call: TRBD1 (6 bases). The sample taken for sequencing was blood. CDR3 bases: TGTGCCAGCAGCGGAAGCCGGGACACCGTACTCTCCTACGAGCAGTACTTC. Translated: CASSGSRDTVLSYEQYF.